The TCR beta chain under discussion was sequenced for a study of vaccination and CD4 T cells after COVID-19. Study as a whole: The authors used overlapping spike peptides from SARS-CoV-2, HCoV-NL63, HCoV-OC43 and HCoV-229E to stimulate cells.

Oncomine TCR Beta short-read sequencing was applied to DNA from cultured CD4+ T cells. Genomic DNA extraction was carried out from cultured CD4+ T cells. TCRdb passed the PCR reads through MiXCR, listing each CDR3 protein once. In the table there are about 10,000 distinct CDR3 sequences, about 35% of which are singletons. Deletions cut 4 bases from V and 2 bases from J, with 14 bases between. Looked up from germline, CDR1 is MNHNS and CDR2 is SASEGT. The CDR3 spans 15 residues. This clonotype has just a few counts. The antigen remains undetermined. The treatment was: approximately nine-day PBMC culture with coronavirus spike peptide pools or control peptides (ViraFEST assay). Collection of the unexposed donor's CD4+ T cells took place before the COVID-19 pandemic (2011-2018). ViraFEST used peptide pools to expand antigen-specific T cells, then sequenced TCRs.

This TCR was recovered from a human donor in good health. The specimen was CD4+ T cells from blood, cultured in vitro. This chain links TRBV6-1 with TRBJ2-5; possible D gene TRBD1, 6 bases. The CDR3 DNA sequence: TGTGCCAGCAGTGTAGGACAGATACGACAAGAGACCCAGTACTTC. Translating it yields CASSVGQIRQETQYF.